This T cell receptor beta chain was profiled in a study of CXCR3-negative and CXCR3-positive naive CD8 T cells. Study observations and caveats: Diversity in memory CD8+ cells fell much lower than the comparably high levels seen in both naive subsets. CXCR3-expressing naive cells carried TRB CDR3s more hydrophobic than those of CXCR3-negative naive cells.

Preparation of TRB cDNA libraries relied on 5' RACE carrying UMI labels. TCRdb re-called the 5' RACE reads and catalogs CDR3 proteins one per entry, DNA excluded. The sample includes around 88,000 distinct CDR3 sequences. With more than 250,000 cells each, the CD8+ T cell subsets were individually sorted in triplicate. Naivety in CD8+ T cells corresponded to a CD45RO-CCR7+CD27+CD95- phenotype. There are 12 residues in the CDR3. In germline, CDR1 is KGHDR, CDR2 SFDVKD. As regards this clonotype: What it binds is not known.

This chain uses TRBV24-1 with TRBJ2-1; the D call from TCRdb, TRBD2, cannot be confirmed without DNA. Material: naive CXCR3+ CD8+ T cells from blood. Subset defined: CD45RO-CCR7+CD27+CD95- naive CD8+ T cells expressing CXCR3 (TNR3+). The TCR sequence derives from a human donor in good health. Some clones in this sample may be carry-over from other donors' samples. The CDR3 is CATSGMGGEQFF.